Here is one T cell receptor (beta chain) with its context. The target antigen is unknown. These data come from a study of vaccination effects on CD4 cells after COVID-19. Across the study: Antigen-specific CD4+ T cells expanded by the ViraFEST assay with viral peptide pools were then sequenced. Two doses of BNT162b2 or mRNA-1273 vaccine were administered to participants. PBMC were cultured at around 1.9 million per well with roughly 10 IU/ml IL-2 and 10 ug/ml peptides.

This CDR3 region has 15 residues. Per germline, CDR1 MGHDK and CDR2 SYGVNS. V lost 2 bases to trimming and J lost 8 bases; unmatched junction nucleotides: 9. TCRdb's copy holds only in-frame clones and misses some; the assay was immunoSEQ multiplex PCR. Here the sample spans about 45,000 clones, roughly four fifths being singletons. Isolating CD4+ T cells followed more than eight days of culture. This sequence originates from a human donor who had a prior SARS-CoV-2 infection. The sequences come from CD4+ T cells from PBMCs cultured without peptide, collected before COVID-19 vaccination. The chain couples TRBV25-1 to TRBJ2-3, with TRBD2 matching over 8 bases. The CDR3 sequence is CASSEGAGVTSTQYF. CDR3 bases: TGTGCCAGCAGTGAAGGAGCGGGGGTAACTTCTACGCAGTATTTT.